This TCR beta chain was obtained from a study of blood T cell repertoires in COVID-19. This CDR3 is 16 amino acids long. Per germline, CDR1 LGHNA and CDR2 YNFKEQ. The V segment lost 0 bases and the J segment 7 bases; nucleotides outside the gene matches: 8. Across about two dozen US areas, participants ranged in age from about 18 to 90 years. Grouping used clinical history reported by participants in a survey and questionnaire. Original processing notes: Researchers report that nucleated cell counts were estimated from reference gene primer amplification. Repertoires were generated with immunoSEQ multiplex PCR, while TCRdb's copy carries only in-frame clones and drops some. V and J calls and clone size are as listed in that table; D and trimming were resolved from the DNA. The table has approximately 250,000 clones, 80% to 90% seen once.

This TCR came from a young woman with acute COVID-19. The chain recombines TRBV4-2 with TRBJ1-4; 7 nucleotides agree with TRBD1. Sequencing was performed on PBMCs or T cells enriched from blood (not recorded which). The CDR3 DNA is TGTGCCAGCAGCCAAGATTCGTCAGGGGGAACTGAAAAACTGTTTTTT. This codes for CASSQDSSGGTEKLFF.